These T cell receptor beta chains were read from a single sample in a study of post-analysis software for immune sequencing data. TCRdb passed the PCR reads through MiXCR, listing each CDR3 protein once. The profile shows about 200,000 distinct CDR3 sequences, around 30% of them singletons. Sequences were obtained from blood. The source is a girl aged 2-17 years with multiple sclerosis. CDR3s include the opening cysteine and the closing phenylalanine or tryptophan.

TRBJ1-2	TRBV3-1	CASSQSDRGGGYTF
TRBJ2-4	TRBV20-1	CSARASTSTYNEQYF
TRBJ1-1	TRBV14	CASSQEANTEAFF
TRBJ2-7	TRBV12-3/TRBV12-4	CASSFRQFYEQYF
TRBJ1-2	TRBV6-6	CASSYAGANYGYTF
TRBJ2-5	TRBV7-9	CASSRDLQETQYF
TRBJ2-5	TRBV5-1	CASRREETQYF
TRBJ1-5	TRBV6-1	CASRWDRGSNQPQHF
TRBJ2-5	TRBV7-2	CASSVRGDLAGSYF
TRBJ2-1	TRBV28	CASSPSSGGGREQFF
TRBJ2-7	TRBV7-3	CASSSVPGLLYF
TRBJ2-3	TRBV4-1	CASSPIGGQGGGPRTDTQYF
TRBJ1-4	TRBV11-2	CASSQYEGRHEKLFF
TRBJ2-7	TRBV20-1	CSASPNYEQYF
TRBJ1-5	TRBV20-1	CSAKGTGSNSNQPQHF
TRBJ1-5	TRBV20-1	CSARDRRVGGNQPQHF
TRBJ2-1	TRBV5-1	CASSLVPESYNEQFF
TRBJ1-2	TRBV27	CASSPYGSRGYTF
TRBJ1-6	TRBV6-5	CASSSDITNSPLHF
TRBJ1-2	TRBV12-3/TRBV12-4	CASTSSANYGYTF
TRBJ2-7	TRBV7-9	CASTPTGGGEQYF
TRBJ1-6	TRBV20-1	CSAQDLRGSYNSPLHF
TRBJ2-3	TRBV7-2	CASSRKGLAGVLDTQYF
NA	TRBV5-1	CASSLEEGGYEQYF
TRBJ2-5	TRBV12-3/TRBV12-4	CASSGQGEPGLAARETQYF
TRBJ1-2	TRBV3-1	CASSSTIATGTDGYTF
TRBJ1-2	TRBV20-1	CSARDRQGLNGYTF
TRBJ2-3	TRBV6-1	CASSPPEGAGDDLTDTQYF